This TCR beta chain emerged from a study of PD-1 blockade in classical Hodgkin lymphoma (dated by TCRdb to the early 2020s). Regarding the study in general: The study used TCR beta sequencing and CyTOF to define a peripheral blood immune signature of response to PD-1 blockade in classical Hodgkin lymphoma. Overall study results and their limits: Baseline TCR diversity was reported as lower in newly diagnosed patients than in healthy donors, and lower still in relapsed/refractory patients. The study was limited to a single clinical trial cohort, and causes of repertoire differences, possibly disease activity or prior therapy, remained undefined.

The time point label, read with the paper, signifies: newly diagnosed, previously untreated cHL patient sample. CD8+ T cells were purified from thawed PBMCs by magnetic negative selection with a Miltenyi CD8+ T cell isolation kit. As a comparison group for the relapsed/refractory trial patients, PBMCs were sequenced from patients with newly diagnosed, previously untreated classical Hodgkin lymphoma. Peripheral blood was collected in 8 mL Vacutainer Cell Preparation Tubes, from which PBMCs were isolated by centrifugation and then cryopreserved. Purified CD4+ and CD8+ fractions were prepared only for cases where an additional PBMC sample was available. Magnetically labelled cells were depleted on LS columns in a quadroMACS separator, and the flow-through was collected as the purified fraction. The Qiagen DNeasy kit was used to extract genomic DNA from unsorted PBMCs and from the negatively selected CD4+ and CD8+ fractions. TCR beta CDR3 regions were amplified by immunoSEQ multiplex PCR using primers annealing to V and J segments. A synthetic immune receptor repertoire was used to minimize amplification bias, and remaining bias was computationally removed after sequencing. In the paper's pipeline: Repertoire diversity was quantified as the Shannon entropy index using custom Python scripts. Unsorted, CD4+ and CD8+ repertoires were analyzed separately, except in combined analyses where CD4+ and CD8+ sequences were merged in silico. The table comes from immuneACCESS by way of TCRdb, which keeps in-frame sequences with V and J called. Part of the clones is missing from these tables; in studies checked, under half for an unresolved V gene and the rest for unknown reasons. Clonal size and the V and J genes are those of that table, whereas D and trimming came from the DNA. This sample comprises around 3,000 clones, 70% of them detected only once. The leading ten clones occupy about 20% of the sample.

On this clone: No cognate antigen has been identified for it. No base qualities exist here, and no much larger clone lies one base off it.

The junction carries 16 bases between V and J, which are trimmed by 6 bases and 0 bases respectively. Based on the germline V gene (reference sequence), the CDR1 and CDR2 sequences are SGHNT and YYREEE. Reading from cysteine to phenylalanine, the CDR3 counts 16 amino acids. Only the CDR3 DNA is retained, 48 bases long and in frame from the first base. Material for sequencing was CD8+ T cells from blood. The sequence derives from a human donor with classical Hodgkin lymphoma. The sequence links TRBV5-4 to TRBJ1-3; no confident D gene assignment can be made. The CDR3 reads CASNPHRTFSGNTIYF. The nucleotide sequence reads as follows: TGTGCCAGCAACCCTCACCGAACCTTCTCTGGAAACACCATATATTTT.